The 8 T cell receptor beta chains in this list originate from one sample, sequenced in a study of shared clonotypes between healthy human individuals. Only in-frame clones appear in the TCRdb table, and some are missing; sequencing was by immunoSEQ multiplex PCR. This sample has 400,000 to 550,000 clones, with approximately 79% found just once. Sequencing was performed on PBMCs. The receptors were sampled from a woman aged 40-49 years in good health. Some clones in this sample may be carry-over from other donors' samples.

The chain joins TRBV30 to TRBJ2-1; TRBD1 matches 7 bases. Germline assignment: CDR1 GTSNPN and CDR2 SVGIG (reference sequence). V lost 0 bases and J lost 0; bases outside the gene matches: 5. The CDR3 has 16 residues. The DNA for the CDR3 is TGTGCCTGGAGTGTATGGGCAGGGGGCTCCTACAATGAGCAGTTCTTC. Translated: CAWSVWAGGSYNEQFF.

The table lists this clone with a few counts. This chain joins TRBV28 and TRBJ1-4, with D possibly TRBD1 on 6 matching bases. The CDR3 length is 14 residues. Germline CDR1 reads MDHEN; CDR2 reads SYDVKM. Trimming cost V 6 bases and J 8 bases, with 16 bases left between them. DNA of the CDR3: TGTGCCAGCAGCTTACCAGGGGATGGAGAAAAACTGTTTTTT. Translation gives CASSLPGDGEKLFF.

The genes are TRBV4-1 and TRBJ2-1; D possibly corresponds to TRBD1 (6 bases). CDR1 MGHRA and CDR2 YSYEKL come from the germline V gene. The CDR3 spans 16 residues. Deletions cut 1 base from V and 4 bases from J, with 14 bases between. The CDR3: CASSQGQVNVYNEQFF. The CDR3 DNA reads TGCGCCAGCAGCCAAGGACAGGTCAATGTTTACAATGAGCAGTTCTTC.

This clone was seen only once. The genes are TRBV19 and TRBJ2-1, with D unresolved. Trimming shortened V by 3 bases and J by 6 bases, and 6 bases separated the two germline ends. CDR3 length: 12 amino acids. CDR1 and CDR2 from the germline V gene are LNHDA and SQIVND (reference sequence). This chain's CDR3 is CASSMRFNEQFF. In nucleotides, the CDR3 is TGTGCCAGTAGTATGCGTTTCAATGAGCAGTTCTTC. Combining the CDR3 with reference TRBV19 and TRBJ2-1 gives the whole variable domain DGGITQSPKYLFRKEGQNVTLSCEQNLNHDAMYWYRQDPGQGLRLIYYSQIVNDFQKGDIAEGYSVSREKKESFPLTVTSAQKNPTAFYLCASSMRFNEQFFGPGTRLTVL.

The chain carries TRBV29-1 and TRBJ2-3; 12 bases agree with TRBD2. V gave up 3 bases and J gave up 2 bases; unmatched junction bases: 6. Germline values: CDR1 SQVTM, CDR2 ANQGSEA. The CDR3 spans 16 residues. DNA of the CDR3: TGCAGCGTTGACCCTAGCGGGGGGGGGATCACAGATACGCAGTATTTT. Amino acid sequence: CSVDPSGGGITDTQYF.

This chain joins TRBV5-6 and TRBJ1-1, with 8 bases aligning to TRBD1. The CDR3 contains 16 residues. CDR1 is SGHDT, CDR2 YYEEEE, per germline. V was pared by 1 base and J by 8 bases, with 13 bases of the junction left unmatched. CDR3 nucleotide sequence: TGTGCCAGCAGCTTGTCTTATCTTAGACCAGGGGGCGAAGCTTTCTTT. This encodes CASSLSYLRPGGEAFF.

The CDR3 loop is CASSLGSGLGEKLFF. The CDR3 DNA reads as TGTGCCAGCAGCTTGGGCTCGGGATTGGGTGAAAAACTGTTTTTT. The rearrangement uses TRBV7-2 and TRBJ1-4; D is ambiguous. The CDR3 loop spans 15 amino acids. V dropped 3 bases and J dropped 7 bases, with 15 bases sitting between them. CDR1 and CDR2 (germline): SGHTA, FQGNSA.

V usage is TRBV19 and J usage is TRBJ2-1; no reliable D call. The CDR3 extends over 12 amino acids. Trimming removed 10 bases from V and 4 bases from J, with 11 bases in between. From germline, CDR1 is LNHDA and CDR2 SQIVND (reference sequence). CDR3 sequence (DNA): TGTGCCACCATTGGGGTATACAATGAGCAGTTCTTC. Residues: CATIGVYNEQFF.